Each of the 17 T cell receptor beta chains below was sequenced from the same sample in a study of response to subunit inactivated influenza vaccine (dated by TCRdb to the late 2010s). Library preparation was by RT-PCR. TCRdb shows the sequencer as Illumina HiSeq 2500. In TCRdb, the public reads were trimmed at Q25 with fastp and aligned with MiXCR, with productive beta chains retained. Rows matching on CDR3 protein sequence are summarized as one entry with the most common DNA and genes. This sample gives around 570,000 distinct CDR3 sequences in total; around 10% of them show up just once. Of the sample, roughly 9.6% is held by the ten largest clones. These same records also appear under a second study, on T cells expressing NK-cell markers. As noted in the second study: The TCR beta cDNA libraries were made using 5'RACE template switching, a step that added both a universal primer site and unique molecular identifiers.

The sample consisted of PBMCs from blood, taken on the day of vaccination. These receptors originate from a man between 45 and 60 years old who received an inactivated influenza vaccine. Donor details come from another sample of the same person, matched by shared clones.

The gene calls are TRBV5-1 and TRBJ2-7; 7 bases fit TRBD1. V lost 0 bases and J lost 6; bases outside the gene matches: 6. The CDR3 is 14 residues long. Germline V lookup: CDR1 SGHRS, CDR2 YFSETQ. CDR3 in DNA: TGCGCCAGCAGCTTGGTACAGGGGAGCAGCGAGCAGTACTTC. It translates to CASSLVQGSSEQYF.

V usage is TRBV20-1 and J usage is TRBJ2-1, with 8 bases fitting TRBD2. From germline, CDR1 is DFQATT and CDR2 SNEGSKA (reference sequence). The CDR3 contains 13 residues. The CDR3 spells CSRTSGPFNEQFF. CDR3 nucleotide sequence: TGCAGCAGAACTAGCGGACCTTTCAATGAGCAGTTCTTC.

This clonotype showed up just a few times. The rearrangement links TRBV5-1 to TRBJ2-7; D is unclear. Trimming removed 4 bases at V and 6 bases at J, with 14 bases between. The CDR3 spans 13 residues. CDR1 is SGHRS and CDR2 is YFSETQ in the germline V gene. CDR3 amino acids: CASSPVVRSEQYF. CDR3 DNA: TGCGCCAGCAGCCCGGTGGTCCGGAGCGAGCAGTACTTC.

V gene TRBV6-4 combines with J gene TRBJ2-3; no firm D call. This CDR3 has 14 residues. Trimming stripped 5 bases from V and 5 bases from J, with 14 bases between. Germline loops: CDR1 MRHNA, CDR2 SNTAGT. The CDR3 DNA follows: TGTGCCAGCAGTCCTGCCCTGGATCGAGATACGCAGTATTTT. Its translation is CASSPALDRDTQYF.

The chain has TRBV6-5 and TRBJ1-5, with TRBD1 matching 7 bases. Trimming at V came to 0 bases and at J to 0 bases, leaving 5 bases not matched to a gene. Germline V gene sequence: CDR1 MNHEY, CDR2 SVGAGI. The CDR3 has 17 amino acids. The CDR3 region has the DNA TGTGCCAGCAGTTACTCGGGACAGCAATATAGCAATCAGCCCCAGCATTTT. Amino acids: CASSYSGQQYSNQPQHF.

This clonotype showed up many times. At one end the junction does not follow the germline gene, possibly because of a read error. The chain has TRBV4-3 and TRBJ2-5, with D perhaps TRBD1 or TRBD2 (5 bases each). Germline V gene sequence: CDR1 LGHNA, CDR2 YSLEER. This CDR3 is 13 amino acids long. In nucleotides, the CDR3 is TGTGCCAGCAGTCAGGGACGGAGAGAGACCCAGTACTTC. As protein: CASSQGRRETQYF.

This clonotype has a count of ten or more. The chain recombines TRBV2 with TRBJ1-1; 8 nucleotides align to TRBD1. The V and J ends lost 6 bases and 3 bases, in that order; junction bases with no gene match: 3. This CDR3 has 13 residues. Germline-derived CDR1 and CDR2 are SNHLY and FYNNEI. The CDR3 DNA is TGTGCCAGCAGCGCGACAGGGGACACTGAAGCTTTCTTT. This sequence encodes CASSATGDTEAFF.

V usage is TRBV11-2 and J usage is TRBJ2-5; 9 bases map to TRBD1. Germline V gives CDR1 SGHAT, CDR2 FQNNGV. The CDR3 covers 15 residues. The ends lost 5 bases at V and 4 bases at J; junction bases unmatched: 8. CDR3 DNA sequence: TGTGCCAGCAGCGTCTCCGGGACAGGGAGAGAGACCCAGTACTTC. Translating gives CASSVSGTGRETQYF.

The chain joins TRBV6-1 to TRBJ2-7; TRBD1 might be the D (6 bases). Looked up from germline, CDR1 is MNHNS and CDR2 is SASEGT. The CDR3 is 14 residues long. V lost 6 bases and J lost 4, with 16 bases in between. The CDR3 nucleotides are TGTGCCAGCAGAAAGGGTCCAGGGGTATACGAGCAGTACTTC. Translated: CASRKGPGVYEQYF.

In the case of this clonotype: A junction end diverges from the germline sequence, so it may reflect a read error. V is TRBV20-1 and J is TRBJ2-1; D unclear. The CDR3 runs 12 residues. Germline V CDR1 and CDR2: DFQATT, SNEGSKA (reference sequence). The CDR3, as DNA: TGCAGTGCGAGATTAGGCTACCATGAGCAGTTCTTC. This sequence encodes CSARLGYHEQFF.

This clonotype was counted only a few times. The genes are TRBV11-1 and TRBJ2-7; D assignment may be TRBD1 or TRBD2 (5 bases each). This CDR3 comprises 14 residues. The V end was cut by 1 base, the J end by 5 bases, with 12 bases between. Germline CDR1 and CDR2: SGHAT and FQDESV (reference sequence). The CDR3 coding sequence is TGTGCCAGCAGCTTAGGGGGACCGCGGGACGAGCAGTACTTC. It codes for CASSLGGPRDEQYF.

This clonotype was seen a few times. V usage is TRBV6-2 or TRBV6-3 and J usage is TRBJ1-1; D ambiguous. Trimming took 5 bases from V and 3 from J, leaving 13 bases between them. Germline V gene sequence: CDR1 MNHEY, CDR2 SVGEGT. This CDR3 comprises 14 residues. CDR3 nucleotide sequence: TGTGCCAGCAGTAAGGTGCCCAGCTACACTGAAGCTTTCTTT. This gives the protein CASSKVPSYTEAFF.

This clonotype was seen only a few times. The CDR3 sequence is CASRTGQFPYGEQFF. CDR3 nucleotide sequence: TGTGCCAGCAGGACCGGACAATTTCCTTACGGTGAGCAGTTCTTC. V and J are TRBV27 and TRBJ2-1; tentative D call: TRBD1 (5 bases). V gave up 6 bases and J gave up 9 bases, with 21 bases separating them. CDR3 length equals 15 residues. Looked up from germline, CDR1 is MNHEY and CDR2 is SMNVEV (reference sequence).

V is TRBV18 and J is TRBJ2-7; the match to TRBD1 covers 7 bases. The length of the CDR3 is 14 residues. Trimming took 8 bases from V and 4 from J; bases not matched to a gene: 11. Germline assignment: CDR1 KGHSH and CDR2 LQKENI. The CDR3 is CASRDSVGYYEQYF. As DNA, the CDR3 is TGTGCCAGCCGGGACAGCGTCGGATATTACGAGCAGTACTTC.

This chain links TRBV6-1 with TRBJ2-3; 13 bases align to TRBD2. The V gene end was trimmed by 6 bases and the J gene end by 8 bases; junction bases not matched to a gene: 5. The CDR3 covers 14 residues. The V gene's germline CDR1 is MNHNS and CDR2 SASEGT. CDR3 DNA: TGTGCCAGCAGCCAGGGACTAGCGGGGTCTACGCAGTATTTT. Residues: CASSQGLAGSTQYF.

This clonotype has at least ten counts. The chain couples TRBV20-1 to TRBJ2-7, with a weak D call TRBD1 (6 bases). V gave up 4 bases and J gave up 1 base, with 14 bases separating them. CDR1 DFQATT and CDR2 SNEGSKA come from the germline V gene (reference sequence). CDR3 length: 14 residues. This CDR3 reads CSAIPFGQSYEQYF. The CDR3 region has the DNA TGCAGTGCTATTCCTTTTGGACAGTCCTACGAGCAGTACTTC.

The chain joins TRBV20-1 to TRBJ1-2, with a possible D match to TRBD1 (6 bases). Germline V lookup: CDR1 DFQATT, CDR2 SNEGSKA (reference sequence). The ends were cut back, 1 base at V and 8 bases at J, with 23 bases in the middle. The CDR3 has 16 amino acids. The CDR3 is CSARAPTGSKVPGYTF. CDR3 DNA: TGCAGTGCTAGAGCACCAACAGGGTCAAAAGTCCCCGGCTACACCTTC.